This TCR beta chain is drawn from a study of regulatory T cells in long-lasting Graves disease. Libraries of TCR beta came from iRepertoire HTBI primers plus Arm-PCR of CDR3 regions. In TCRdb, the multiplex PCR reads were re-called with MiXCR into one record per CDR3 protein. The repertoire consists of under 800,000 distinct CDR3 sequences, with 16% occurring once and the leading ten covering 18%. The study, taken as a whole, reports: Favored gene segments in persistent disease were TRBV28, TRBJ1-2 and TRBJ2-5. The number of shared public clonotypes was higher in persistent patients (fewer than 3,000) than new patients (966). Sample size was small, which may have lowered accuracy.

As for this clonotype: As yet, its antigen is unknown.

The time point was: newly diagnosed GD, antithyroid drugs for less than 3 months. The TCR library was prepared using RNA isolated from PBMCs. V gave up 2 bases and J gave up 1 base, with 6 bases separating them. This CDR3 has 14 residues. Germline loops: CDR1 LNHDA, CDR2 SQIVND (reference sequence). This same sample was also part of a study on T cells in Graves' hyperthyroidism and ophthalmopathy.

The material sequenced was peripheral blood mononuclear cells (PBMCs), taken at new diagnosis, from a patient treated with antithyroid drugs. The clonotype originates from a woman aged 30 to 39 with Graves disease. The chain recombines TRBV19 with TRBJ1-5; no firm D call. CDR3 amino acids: CASSIHGSNQPQHF. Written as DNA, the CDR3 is TGTGCCAGTAGTATACATGGCAGCAATCAGCCCCAGCATTTT.